Shown below are 17 T cell receptor beta chains from a single sample sequenced in a study of identical twins (dated by TCRdb to the mid-2010s). The library was generated by 5' RACE. Sequenced on an Illumina HiSeq 2000. TCRdb itself trimmed the public reads at Q25 with fastp, ran MiXCR and retained productive beta chains. For every CDR3 protein sequence, its rows merge into one entry that carries the most common genes and DNA. The sample has 540,000 or so distinct CDR3 sequences on record, about a fifth of them singletons. 0.45% to 0.5% of the sample rests with the top ten. The same data also went into a second study, on yellow fever vaccine responses in identical twins.

The sample taken for sequencing was CD4+ T cells sorted from blood. The source of these receptors is a woman between 18 and 30 years old in good health.

This clonotype was picked up a small number of times. The chain uses TRBV12-3 or TRBV12-4 and TRBJ2-4, with TRBD2 matching over 7 bases. V was pared by 7 bases and J by 6 bases, with 18 bases of the junction left unmatched. The CDR3 length is 17 residues. The DNA of the CDR3 is TGTGCCAGCACCATCAGTCACTATACTAGCGCAGTAAACATTCAGTACTTC. As protein: CASTISHYTSAVNIQYF.

The gene calls are TRBV7-3 and TRBJ2-3; 7 nucleotides agree with TRBD2. The CDR3 extends over 15 amino acids. Unmatched junction bases numbered 11, after V lost 5 bases and J lost 6 bases. Per the germline V gene, CDR1 is SGHTA and CDR2 is FQGTGA. In DNA form, the CDR3 reads TGTGCCAGCAGCCCCAGCCCGACTAGCATCGATACGCAGTATTTT. Its protein product is CASSPSPTSIDTQYF.

This clonotype was recorded many times. CDR3 sequence (DNA): TGTGCCAGCAGTTTAGTCTTAGGGGATGAGCAGTTCTTC. Residues: CASSLVLGDEQFF. The chain links TRBV28 to TRBJ2-1; weak D call: TRBD1 (5 bases). The CDR3 covers 13 residues. V shed 2 bases and J shed 8 bases, with 10 bases lying between them. Germline V gene sequence: CDR1 MDHEN, CDR2 SYDVKM.

The V call is TRBV11-2, the J call TRBJ2-3; 8 bases agree with TRBD2. The CDR3 contains 16 residues. The V gene end was trimmed by 4 bases and the J gene end by 3 bases; junction bases not matched to a gene: 9. Germline V lookup: CDR1 SGHAT, CDR2 FQNNGV. The CDR3 DNA follows: TGTGCCAGCAGCTCGTGGGCGGGAGGAGAAACAGATACGCAGTATTTT. This encodes CASSSWAGGETDTQYF. Based on the CDR3 plus reference TRBV11-2 and TRBJ2-3, the full variable domain is EAGVAQSPRYKIIEKRQSVAFWCNPISGHATLYWYQQILGQGPKLLIQFQNNGVVDDSQLPKDRFSAERLKGVDSTLKIQPAKLEDSAVYLCASSSWAGGETDTQYFGPGTRLTVL.

Points on this clonotype: An end of the junction does not agree with germline; a read error may underlie this. V usage is TRBV15 and J usage is TRBJ2-2, with no clear D. Germline V CDR1 and CDR2: LNHNV, YYDKDF (reference sequence). The CDR3 has 13 amino acids. This CDR3 reads CATGRKNTGELFF. CDR3 sequence (DNA): TGTGCCACCGGCAGGAAGAACACCGGGGAGCTGTTTTTT.

The chain couples TRBV20-1 to TRBJ2-3; 8 positions match TRBD1. V trimming: 6 bases; J trimming: 2 bases; junction bases outside the gene matches: 10. Germline V lookup: CDR1 DFQATT, CDR2 SNEGSKA (reference sequence). The CDR3 totals 15 residues. CDR3 region: CSAVPGTGPTDTQYF. The CDR3 nucleotides are TGCAGTGCCGTACCCGGGACAGGCCCCACAGATACGCAGTATTTT.

The count of this clonotype is one. The chain has TRBV29-1 and TRBJ1-5, with D perhaps TRBD1 (5 bases). The CDR3 is 12 residues long. Trimming took off 6 bases at V and 6 bases at J, with 12 bases between the two ends. Germline CDR1 SQVTM, CDR2 ANQGSEA. The CDR3 sequence: CSVRGEGQPQHF. DNA of the CDR3: TGCAGCGTCCGGGGGGAGGGTCAGCCCCAGCATTTT.

In the case of this clonotype: A junction boundary mismatches the germline segment, possibly from a read error. V is TRBV28 and J is TRBJ2-7; no firm D call. The CDR3 is 11 amino acids. Germline V gene lookup returns CDR1 MDHEN and CDR2 SYDVKM. The CDR3, as DNA: TGTGCCAGCAGCACCGTTGGGCAGGCCGCCTTC. Amino acids: CASSTVGQAAF.

This clonotype was seen only a few times. The chain has TRBV24-1 and TRBJ2-3, with 9 bases matching TRBD1. This CDR3 has 16 amino acids. The J segment lost 2 bases and the V segment lost 4 bases, leaving 6 bases of the junction unmatched. Germline lookup yields CDR1 KGHDR and CDR2 SFDVKD. The chain's CDR3 is CATSEPGTGNTDTQYF. CDR3 in DNA: TGTGCCACCAGTGAACCCGGGACAGGGAACACAGATACGCAGTATTTT.

This clonotype was detected only a few times. V is TRBV20-1 and J is TRBJ2-1; tentative D call: TRBD2 (5 bases). Per the germline V gene, CDR1 is DFQATT and CDR2 is SNEGSKA (reference sequence). Trimming pared 6 bases from V and 6 bases from J, leaving 15 bases between. This CDR3 spans 13 amino acids. CDR3 sequence (DNA): TGCAGTGCCGGCGGGCTCGGCGGCAATGAGCAGTTCTTC. It encodes CSAGGLGGNEQFF.

This clonotype was seen more than once but under ten times. The chain is built from TRBV12-3 or TRBV12-4 and TRBJ2-3; 7 bases are shared with TRBD2. The CDR3 length is 16 residues. V lost 9 bases to trimming and J lost 4 bases; unmatched junction nucleotides: 16. The CDR3 protein is CASQRVPREFADTQYF. CDR3 nucleotide sequence: TGTGCCAGTCAAAGGGTTCCGCGGGAGTTTGCAGATACGCAGTATTTT.

This clonotype was observed a few times. The chain links TRBV20-1 to TRBJ2-1; D ambiguous. The ends were cut back, 3 bases at V and 8 bases at J, with 8 bases in the middle. From germline, CDR1 is DFQATT and CDR2 SNEGSKA (reference sequence). This CDR3 is built from 11 residues. The CDR3 nucleotides are TGCAGTGCTAGCGCTAGTCATGAGCAGTTCTTC. Its translation: CSASASHEQFF.

This clonotype was seen more than once but under ten times. This chain uses TRBV5-1 with TRBJ1-6, with D possibly being TRBD1 (6 bases). This CDR3 is built from 14 residues. Trimming removed 3 bases at V and 7 bases at J, with 11 bases between. Germline CDR1 reads SGHRS; CDR2 reads YFSETQ. CDR3 in amino acids: CASSSDSSNSPLHF. Here the CDR3 DNA reads TGCGCCAGCAGCTCGGACAGTTCCAATTCACCCCTCCACTTT.

This chain links TRBV18 with TRBJ1-6, with a weak D call TRBD1 (5 bases). V lost 4 bases to trimming and J lost 8 bases, with 12 bases between them. The CDR3 has 14 amino acids. CDR1 KGHSH and CDR2 LQKENI come from the germline V gene. The CDR3 sequence: CASSLGTRDSPLHF. CDR3 coding DNA: TGTGCCAGCTCACTAGGGACCAGGGATTCACCCCTCCACTTT.

The rearrangement links TRBV2 to TRBJ2-7; D gene ambiguous. Deletions cut 6 bases from V and 4 bases from J, with 13 bases between. CDR1 SNHLY and CDR2 FYNNEI come from the germline V gene. CDR3 length equals 13 residues. CDR3 in DNA: TGTGCCAGCAGCCGAGCCCCTGTTTACGAGCAGTACGTC. Translation gives CASSRAPVYEQYV.

This chain links TRBV7-8 with TRBJ2-1; 7 bases agree with TRBD2. CDR1 SGHVS and CDR2 FQNEAQ come from the germline V gene. Trimming took 4 bases from V and 5 from J; bases not matched to a gene: 8. This CDR3 has 15 residues. CDR3 DNA sequence: TGTGCCAGCAGCTCCGGACTAGACACAAACAATGAGCAGTTCTTC. Amino acid sequence: CASSSGLDTNNEQFF.

This clonotype was detected a few times. The rearrangement uses TRBV5-4 and TRBJ2-2, with no clear D. V lost 1 base to trimming and J lost 1 base, with 5 bases between them. The CDR3 has 14 amino acids. Germline assignment: CDR1 SGHNT and CDR2 YYREEE (reference sequence). CDR3 nucleotides: TGTGCCAGCAGCTTGACCTGGAACACCGGGGAGCTGTTTTTT. This codes for CASSLTWNTGELFF.